This entry concerns a single T cell receptor (beta chain). Antigen: not known. A much larger clone differs by one base, so this may be a read error. The data stem from a study of glioma-infiltrating T cells. TCR alpha and beta CDR3 regions were amplified from RNA using iRepertoire nested multiplex PCR. Input was roughly 100-450 ng of tissue mRNA or PBMC total RNA. TCRdb redid the calling of the multiplex PCR reads with MiXCR, one entry per CDR3 protein. The sample yields around 190,000 distinct CDR3 sequences, around 32% seen once. Germline V gene lookup returns CDR1 SEHNR and CDR2 FQNEAQ (reference sequence). V dropped 6 bases and J dropped 1 base, with 14 bases sitting between them. This CDR3 comprises 15 residues. Study-level points and caveats: Gliomas, especially low-grade, showed above-expected tissue-blood divergence; non-neoplastic patients showed below. Very few CDR3 sequences were shared between tissue and blood.

Sequencing was carried out using glioma tissue, nonneoplastic brain tissue, or PBMCs (not recorded which). The genes are TRBV7-9 and TRBJ2-3, with D perhaps matching TRBD2 (6 bases). The origin of this receptor is a human donor with low-grade glioma or glioblastoma, undergoing nonglioma brain surgery, or in good health (not recorded which). The CDR3 sequence: CASRPRRGGTDTQYF. In DNA form, the CDR3 reads TGTGCCAGCAGACCACGGCGGGGTGGCACAGATACGCAGTATTTT.